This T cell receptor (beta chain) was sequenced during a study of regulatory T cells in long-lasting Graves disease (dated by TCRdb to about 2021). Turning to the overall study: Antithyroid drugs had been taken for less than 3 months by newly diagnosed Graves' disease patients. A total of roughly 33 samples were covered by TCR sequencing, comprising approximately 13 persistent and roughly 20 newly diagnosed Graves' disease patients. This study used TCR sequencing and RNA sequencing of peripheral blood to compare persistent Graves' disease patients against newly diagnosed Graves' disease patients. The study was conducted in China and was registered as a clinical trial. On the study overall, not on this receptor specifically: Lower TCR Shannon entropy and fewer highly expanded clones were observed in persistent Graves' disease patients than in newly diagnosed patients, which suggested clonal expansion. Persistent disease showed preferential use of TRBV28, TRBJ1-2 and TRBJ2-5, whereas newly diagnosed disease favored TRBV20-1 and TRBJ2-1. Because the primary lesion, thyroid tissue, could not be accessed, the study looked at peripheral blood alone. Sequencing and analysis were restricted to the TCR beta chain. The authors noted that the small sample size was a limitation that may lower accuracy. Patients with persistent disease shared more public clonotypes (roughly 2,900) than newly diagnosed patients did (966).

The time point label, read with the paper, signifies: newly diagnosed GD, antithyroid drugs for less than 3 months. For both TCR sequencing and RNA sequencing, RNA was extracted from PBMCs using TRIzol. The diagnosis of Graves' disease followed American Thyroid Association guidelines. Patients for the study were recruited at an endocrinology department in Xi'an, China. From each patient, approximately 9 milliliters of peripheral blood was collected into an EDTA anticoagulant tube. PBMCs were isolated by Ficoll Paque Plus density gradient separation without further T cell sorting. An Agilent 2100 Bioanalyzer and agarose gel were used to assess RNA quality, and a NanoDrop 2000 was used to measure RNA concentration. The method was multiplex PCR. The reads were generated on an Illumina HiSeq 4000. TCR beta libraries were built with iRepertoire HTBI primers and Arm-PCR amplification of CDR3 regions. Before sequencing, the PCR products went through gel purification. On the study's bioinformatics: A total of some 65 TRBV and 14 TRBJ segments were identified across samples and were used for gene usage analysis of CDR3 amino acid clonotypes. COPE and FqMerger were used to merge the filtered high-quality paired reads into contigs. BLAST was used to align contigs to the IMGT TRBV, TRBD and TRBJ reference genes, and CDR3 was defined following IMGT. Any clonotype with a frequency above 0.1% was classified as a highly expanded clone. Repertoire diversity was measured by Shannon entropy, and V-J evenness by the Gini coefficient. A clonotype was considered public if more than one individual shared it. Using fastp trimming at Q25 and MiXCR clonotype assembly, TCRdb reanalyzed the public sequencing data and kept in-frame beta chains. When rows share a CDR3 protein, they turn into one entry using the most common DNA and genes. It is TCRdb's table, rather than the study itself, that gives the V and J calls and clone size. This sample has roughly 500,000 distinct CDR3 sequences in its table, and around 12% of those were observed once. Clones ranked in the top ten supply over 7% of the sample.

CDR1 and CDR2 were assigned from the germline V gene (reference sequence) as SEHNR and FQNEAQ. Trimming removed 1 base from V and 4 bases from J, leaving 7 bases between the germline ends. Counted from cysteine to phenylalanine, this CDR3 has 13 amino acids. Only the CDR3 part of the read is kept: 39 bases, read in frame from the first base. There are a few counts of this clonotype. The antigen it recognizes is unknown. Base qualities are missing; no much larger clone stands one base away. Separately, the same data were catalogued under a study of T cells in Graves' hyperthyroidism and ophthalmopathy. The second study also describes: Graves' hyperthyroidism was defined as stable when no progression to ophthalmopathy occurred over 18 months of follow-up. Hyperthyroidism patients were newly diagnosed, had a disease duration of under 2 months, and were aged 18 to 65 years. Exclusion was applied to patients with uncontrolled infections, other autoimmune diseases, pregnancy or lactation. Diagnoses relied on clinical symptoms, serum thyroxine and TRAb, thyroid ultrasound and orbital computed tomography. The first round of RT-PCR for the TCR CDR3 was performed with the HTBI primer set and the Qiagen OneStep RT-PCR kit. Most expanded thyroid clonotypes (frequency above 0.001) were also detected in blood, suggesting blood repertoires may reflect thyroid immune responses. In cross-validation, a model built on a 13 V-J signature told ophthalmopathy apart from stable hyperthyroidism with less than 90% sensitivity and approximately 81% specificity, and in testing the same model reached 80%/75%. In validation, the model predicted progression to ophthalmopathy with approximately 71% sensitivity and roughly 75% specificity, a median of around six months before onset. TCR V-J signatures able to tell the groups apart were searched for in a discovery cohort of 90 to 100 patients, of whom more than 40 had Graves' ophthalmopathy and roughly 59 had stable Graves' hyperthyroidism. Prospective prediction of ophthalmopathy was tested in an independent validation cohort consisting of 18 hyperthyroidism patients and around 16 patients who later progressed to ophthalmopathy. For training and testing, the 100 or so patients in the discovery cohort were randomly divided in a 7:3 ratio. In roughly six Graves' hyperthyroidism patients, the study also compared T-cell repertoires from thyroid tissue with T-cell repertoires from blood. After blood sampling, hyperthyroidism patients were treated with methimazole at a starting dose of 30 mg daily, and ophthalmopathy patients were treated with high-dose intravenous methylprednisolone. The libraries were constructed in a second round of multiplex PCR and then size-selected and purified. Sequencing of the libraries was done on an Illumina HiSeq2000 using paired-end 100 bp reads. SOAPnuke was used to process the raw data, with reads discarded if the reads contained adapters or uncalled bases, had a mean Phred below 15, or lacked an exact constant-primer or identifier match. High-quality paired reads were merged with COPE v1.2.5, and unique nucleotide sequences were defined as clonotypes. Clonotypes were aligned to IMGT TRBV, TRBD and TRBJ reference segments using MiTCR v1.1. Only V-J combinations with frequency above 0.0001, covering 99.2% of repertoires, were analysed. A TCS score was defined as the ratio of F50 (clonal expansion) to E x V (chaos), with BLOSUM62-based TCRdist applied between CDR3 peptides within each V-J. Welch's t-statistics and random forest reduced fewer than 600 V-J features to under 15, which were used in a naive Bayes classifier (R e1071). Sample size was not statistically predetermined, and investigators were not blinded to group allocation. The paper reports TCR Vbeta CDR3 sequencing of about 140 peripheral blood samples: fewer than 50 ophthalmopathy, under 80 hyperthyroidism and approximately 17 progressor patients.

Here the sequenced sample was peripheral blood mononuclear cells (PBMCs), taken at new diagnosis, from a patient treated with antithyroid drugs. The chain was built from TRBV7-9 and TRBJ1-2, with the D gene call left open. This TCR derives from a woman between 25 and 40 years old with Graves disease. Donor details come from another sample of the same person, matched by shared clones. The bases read TGTGCCAGCAGCTTAGAGGCGATCTATGGCTACACCTTC. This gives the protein CASSLEAIYGYTF.